This T cell receptor beta chain was documented in a study of blood T cell repertoires in COVID-19. This CDR3 is 16 amino acids long. J was trimmed by 1 base and V by 8 bases; bases with no gene match: 5. Looked up from germline, CDR1 is LNHDA and CDR2 is SQIVND (reference sequence). Each participant's cohort was designated according to participant-reported clinical history. Sequenced by immunoSEQ multiplex PCR; TCRdb stores in-frame clones only, minus some. This table has a few hundred thousand clones, roughly 91% appearing once. The sample comprised PBMCs or T cells enriched from blood (not recorded which). The receptor's source is a woman under 30 who had recovered from COVID-19. The V call is TRBV19, the J call TRBJ2-6; 10 nucleotides align to TRBD1. The CDR3 loop reads CASRDRGWSGANVLTF. The CDR3 nucleotides read TGTGCCAGTCGGGACAGGGGATGGTCTGGGGCCAACGTCCTGACTTTC.